This entry describes one T cell receptor (beta chain). This sample is part of a study of T cell changes during pregnancy in multiple sclerosis. V was trimmed by 3 bases and J by 8 bases, leaving 17 bases between them. CDR1 is SGHRS and CDR2 is YFSETQ in the germline V gene. CDR3 length equals 15 residues. Libraries were prepared by immunoSEQ multiplex PCR; TCRdb keeps only in-frame clonotypes and omits some of them. This table has about 44,000 clones, around 96% appearing once. The receptor was derived from a female donor with multiple sclerosis, enrolled in a pregnancy study. This specimen was peripheral blood, taken in the second trimester of pregnancy. This chain links TRBV5-1 with TRBJ1-4; D may be TRBD1 (5 bases). The CDR3 protein is CASSSGTSRREKLFF. The CDR3 coding sequence is TGCGCCAGCAGCTCAGGGACTTCTAGAAGGGAAAAACTGTTTTTT.